The present entry profiles one TCR beta chain with its context. The draw of peripheral blood yielded approximately 10 milliliters from each donor. In each sample, at least 6.5 million PBMCs were isolated. Through a sample-barcoded 5' primer and a J-beta primer mix, a second PCR was run for about 7 to 12 cycles. TCRdb recomputed calls from the 5' RACE reads with MiXCR, one row per CDR3 protein. The repertoire holds about 670,000 distinct CDR3 sequences, with about 43% as singletons. Germline V CDR1 and CDR2: SGHRS, YFSETQ. The CDR3 runs to 16 residues. V lost 0 bases, J lost 7 bases, and 14 bases lay in between. The record originates from a study of blood T cells in healthy people across ages.

V and J are TRBV5-1 and TRBJ1-6; weak D call: TRBD1 (6 bases). This clonotype originated in a man at least 80 years old in good health. Sequenced: blood. DNA of the CDR3: TGCGCCAGCAGCTTGGAGGGGCAGGGGTGGAATTCACCCCTCCACTTT. This codes for CASSLEGQGWNSPLHF.